This entry is about one T cell receptor beta chain. The participants were between roughly 18 and 89 years old and came from 20 to 30 US areas. Clinical history as reported by participants underpinned cohort assignment. The entry originates in a study of blood T cell repertoires in COVID-19. Study details: Nucleic acid was either cDNA or gDNA, and it came from T cells, B-cell-depleted T cells, or PBMCs.

The V and J ends lost 9 bases and 9 bases, in that order; junction bases with no gene match: 17. The CDR3 has 16 amino acids. CDR1 and CDR2 from the germline V gene are LNHDA and SQIVND (reference sequence). Authors' processing steps: Estimated nucleated cell counts came from reference gene primer amplification. The repertoire was sequenced with immunoSEQ multiplex PCR; TCRdb's copy has only in-frame clones and lacks some. V and J calls and clone size come straight from that table; D and trimming were deduced from the DNA. Here the sample spans roughly 250,000 clones, roughly nine tenths being singletons.

This sequence joins TRBV19 and TRBJ1-2; 12 bases line up with TRBD1. The receptor was isolated from a woman aged 18-35 years who had recovered from COVID-19. The source material was PBMCs or T cells enriched from blood (not recorded which). Written as DNA, the CDR3 is TGTGCCAGCATACGTCCCGGGACAGGGGGCGCGGGTAGCTACACCTTC. It encodes CASIRPGTGGAGSYTF. Based on the CDR3 plus reference TRBV19 and TRBJ1-2, the full variable domain is DGGITQSPKYLFRKEGQNVTLSCEQNLNHDAMYWYRQDPGQGLRLIYYSQIVNDFQKGDIAEGYSVSREKKESFPLTVTSAQKNPTAFYLCASIRPGTGGAGSYTFGSGTRLTVV.